Listed below are T cell receptor beta chains from one sample, sequenced in a study of cytomegalovirus exposure and HLA in healthy donors. TCRdb's table, derived via immunoSEQ multiplex PCR, lists solely in-frame clones and lacks some. The sample records around 140,000 clones, approximately 80% being singletons. Sequencing input: PBMCs. The receptors stem from a man aged 45 to 65 in good health and CMV-seronegative. The CDR3 runs from the conserved cysteine through the conserved F or W. Fields, in order: J gene, V gene, CDR3 protein.

TRBJ2-1,TRBV2,CASSATSDNEQFF
TRBJ1-1,TRBV25-1,CASRSGQGMNTEAFF
TRBJ1-6,TRBV28,CASTHGDGRTNSPLHF
TRBJ2-7,TRBV6-1,CASSGTENEQYF
TRBJ1-5,TRBV2,CASSEQKRISNQPQHF
TRBJ1-2,TRBV5-1,CASSLADRIYGYTF
TRBJ2-7,TRBV7-2,CASSLELAGNYEQYF
TRBJ2-1,TRBV9,CASSLGLAGVYNEQFF
TRBJ2-3,TRBV2,CASSLAGAGDTQYF
TRBJ1-5,TRBV7-3,CASSRQGGNQPQHF
TRBJ2-5,TRBV4-2,CASAETETEISGTQYF
TRBJ1-1,TRBV29-1,CSAGGPGGDTSEAFF
TRBJ1-5,TRBV2,CASSEVLSNQPQHF
TRBJ2-1,TRBV19,CASSSTGGNEQFF
TRBJ1-1,TRBV28,CASSPMRAEAFF
TRBJ2-1,TRBV19,CASRRTSGGPSSYNEQFF
TRBJ2-1,TRBV7-2,CASSLAPYEAGNEQFF
TRBJ1-1,TRBV9,CASSVTGGWNTEAFF
TRBJ2-1,TRBV11-2,CASSPRLAGGKNEQFF
TRBJ2-7,TRBV28,CASAPPGQSYEQYF
TRBJ2-2,TRBV13,CASSLVLAGGNTGELFF
TRBJ1-2,TRBV5-5,CASSLAGQGPYGYTF
TRBJ2-3,TRBV14,CASSRLPRTGDTDTQYF
TRBJ2-1,TRBV15,CATSIDLAGGYNEQFF
TRBJ2-1,TRBV11-2,CASSSEKSGVEQFF
TRBJ2-7,TRBV11-3,CASSLLAGSEQYF
TRBJ1-4,TRBV2,CASRGPGQGYEKLFF
TRBJ2-1,TRBV9,CASSVGVVAVDEQFF
TRBJ2-7,TRBV11-2,CASSLGQRLYEQYF
TRBJ1-4,TRBV6-5,CASSMQGLTNEKLFF
TRBJ2-5,TRBV9,CASSVGYGGTEETQYF
TRBJ1-1,TRBV5-1,CASSSGQNTEAFF
TRBJ1-1,TRBV18,CASSRLRGLNTEAFF
TRBJ2-7,TRBV27,CASSLRWGDSYEQYF
TRBJ1-5,TRBV28,CASSHRWGQGSANQPQHF
TRBJ2-7,TRBV19,CASSPPVSEGSYEQYF
TRBJ1-1,TRBV27,CASSLSYRPDTEAFF
TRBJ1-2,TRBV19,CASTPPGQGAGGYTF